The clone carrying this T cell receptor beta chain has only a few counts. Its antigen is unknown. These data are taken from a study of blood T cells in healthy people across ages. CDR1 and CDR2 from the germline V gene are SNHLY and FYNNEI. V was cut by 6 bases and J by 0 bases, with 6 bases left in between. The CDR3 extends over 13 amino acids. The use of a sample-barcoded 5' primer and a J-beta primer mix characterized a second PCR of roughly 6 to 11 cycles. TCRdb processed the 5' RACE reads anew with MiXCR; each CDR3 protein has one entry. The sample has fewer than 1,000,000 distinct CDR3 sequences; under 45% are singletons. The authors drew around 11 milliliters of peripheral blood from each donor. Regarding the study as a whole: Because donor CMV status was unknown, expanded clonotype changes were possibly confounded. With age, beta diversity per million T cells declined roughly linearly, significantly by around 43. Relative to aged donors, long-lived donors carried more naive CD4+ cells and displayed higher diversity.

Sample: blood. The chain couples TRBV2 to TRBJ1-5; the D gene is possibly TRBD1 (5 bases). The sequence came from a man aged 60-69 years in good health. CDR3 bases: TGTGCCAGCAGGGGACCTAGCAATCAGCCCCAGCATTTT. It is translated as CASRGPSNQPQHF.